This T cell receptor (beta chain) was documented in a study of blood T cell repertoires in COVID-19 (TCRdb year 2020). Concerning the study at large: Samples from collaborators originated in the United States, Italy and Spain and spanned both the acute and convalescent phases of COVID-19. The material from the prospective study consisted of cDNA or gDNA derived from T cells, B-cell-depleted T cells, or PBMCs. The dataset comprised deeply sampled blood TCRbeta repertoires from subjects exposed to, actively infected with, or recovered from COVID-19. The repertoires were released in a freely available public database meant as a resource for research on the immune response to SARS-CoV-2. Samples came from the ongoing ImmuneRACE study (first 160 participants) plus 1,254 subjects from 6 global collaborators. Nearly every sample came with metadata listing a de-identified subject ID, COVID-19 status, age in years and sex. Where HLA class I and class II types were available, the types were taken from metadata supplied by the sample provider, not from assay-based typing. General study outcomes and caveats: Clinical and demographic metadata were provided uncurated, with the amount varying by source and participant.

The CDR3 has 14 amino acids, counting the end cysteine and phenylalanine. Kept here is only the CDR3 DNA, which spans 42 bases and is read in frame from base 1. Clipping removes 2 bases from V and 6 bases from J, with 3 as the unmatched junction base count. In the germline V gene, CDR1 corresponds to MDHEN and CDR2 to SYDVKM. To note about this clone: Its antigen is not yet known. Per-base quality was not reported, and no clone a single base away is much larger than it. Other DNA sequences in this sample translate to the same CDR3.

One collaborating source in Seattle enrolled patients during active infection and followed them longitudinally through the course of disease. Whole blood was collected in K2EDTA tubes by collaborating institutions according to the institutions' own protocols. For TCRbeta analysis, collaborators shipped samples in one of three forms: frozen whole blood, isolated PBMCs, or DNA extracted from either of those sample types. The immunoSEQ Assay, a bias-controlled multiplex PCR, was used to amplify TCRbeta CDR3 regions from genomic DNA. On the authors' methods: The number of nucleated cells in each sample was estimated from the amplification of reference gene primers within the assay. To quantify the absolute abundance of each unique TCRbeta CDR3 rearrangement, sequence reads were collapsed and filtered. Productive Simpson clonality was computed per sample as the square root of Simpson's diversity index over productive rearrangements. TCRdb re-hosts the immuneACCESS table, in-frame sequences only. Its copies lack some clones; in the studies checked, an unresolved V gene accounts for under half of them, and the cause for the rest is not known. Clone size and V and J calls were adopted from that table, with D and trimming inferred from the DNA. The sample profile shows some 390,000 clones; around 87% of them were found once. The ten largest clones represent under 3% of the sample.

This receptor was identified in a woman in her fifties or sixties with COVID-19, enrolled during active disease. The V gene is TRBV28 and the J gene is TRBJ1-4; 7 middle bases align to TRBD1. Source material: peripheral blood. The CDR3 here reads CASSLEQGDEKLFF. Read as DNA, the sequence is TGTGCCAGCAGTTTAGAGCAGGGGGATGAAAAACTGTTTTTT. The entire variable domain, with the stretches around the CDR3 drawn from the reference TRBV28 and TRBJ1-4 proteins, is DVKVTQSSRYLVKRTGEKVFLECVQDMDHENMFWYRQDPGLGLRLIYFSYDVKMKEKGDIPEGYSVSREKKERFSLILESASTNQTSMYLCASSLEQGDEKLFFGSGTQLSVL.